This T cell receptor (beta chain) stems from a study of T cell changes during pregnancy in multiple sclerosis. Profiling relied on immunoSEQ multiplex PCR, and the TCRdb table lists in-frame clones only, not all of them. The profile shows roughly 23,000 clones, around nine tenths of them singletons. This clone was picked up a small number of times. CDR1 is KGHSH and CDR2 is LQKENI in the germline V gene. V shed 2 bases and J shed 9 bases, with 11 bases lying between them. The CDR3 contains 14 residues. This specimen consisted of CD4+ T cells from peripheral blood mononuclear cells, obtained in the second trimester of pregnancy. V is TRBV18 and J is TRBJ1-6; a possible D gene is TRBD1 (6 bases). The receptor was isolated from a female donor in good health, enrolled as a control in a pregnancy study. As DNA, the CDR3 is TGTGCCAGCTCACCAGGGGCAGGGGCTTCACCCCTCCACTTT. Translation: CASSPGAGASPLHF.